These 7 T cell receptor beta chains were sequenced from one sample in a study of blood T cell repertoires in COVID-19. TCRdb's table, derived via immunoSEQ multiplex PCR, lists solely in-frame clones and lacks some. The sample consists of some 200,000 clones, just under 85% of them appearing once. The specimen was peripheral blood. Every receptor here comes from a human donor with acute or convalescent COVID-19. The donor label of this sample is uncertain.

As DNA, the CDR3 is TGTGCCTCCCGGCGGGAGATTATGTCCGGGGAGCTGTTTTTT. It encodes CASRREIMSGELFF. V gene TRBV10-3 combines with J gene TRBJ2-2; 7 bases agree with TRBD2. The CDR3 contains 14 residues. The J segment lost 6 bases and the V segment lost 11 bases, leaving 12 bases of the junction unmatched. The germline V gene encodes CDR1 ENHRY and CDR2 SYGVKD.

The rearrangement joins TRBV28 to TRBJ2-7; 7 bases are shared with TRBD2. CDR1 is MDHEN and CDR2 is SYDVKM in the germline V gene. This CDR3 is 13 amino acids long. Trimming at V came to 3 bases and at J to 7 bases, leaving 6 bases not matched to a gene. CDR3 sequence: CASSFGRGGEQYF. The CDR3 DNA reads as TGTGCCAGCAGTTTTGGGAGGGGTGGTGAGCAGTACTTC. The complete variable domain, with remaining parts taken from reference TRBV28 and TRBJ2-7, reads DVKVTQSSRYLVKRTGEKVFLECVQDMDHENMFWYRQDPGLGLRLIYFSYDVKMKEKGDIPEGYSVSREKKERFSLILESASTNQTSMYLCASSFGRGGEQYFGPGTRLTVT.

The chain's CDR3 is CASSLRIAGVEEQFF. CDR3 DNA sequence: TGTGCCAGCAGCTTAAGGATAGCGGGAGTTGAGGAGCAGTTCTTC. This rearrangement joins TRBV7-3 to TRBJ2-1, with TRBD2 matching over 9 bases. Trimming at V came to 1 base and at J to 10 bases, leaving 8 bases not matched to a gene. CDR1 and CDR2 (germline): SGHTA, FQGTGA. The CDR3 is 15 residues long.

This sequence joins TRBV5-6 and TRBJ1-1; 9 nucleotides line up with TRBD1. The V gene end was trimmed by 5 bases and the J gene end by 1 base; junction bases not matched to a gene: 12. The CDR3 spans 17 residues. In germline, CDR1 is SGHDT, CDR2 YYEEEE. In DNA form, the CDR3 reads TGTGCCAGCAGAACGACAGGGGGTTCGACTCCGAACACTGAAGCTTTCTTT. Translated, it gives CASRTTGGSTPNTEAFF.

The rearrangement links TRBV7-9 to TRBJ2-6; unclear D gene. The V end lost 1 base, the J end lost 2 bases, and 6 bases lay between the germline ends. The CDR3 spans 15 residues. The germline V gene encodes CDR1 SEHNR and CDR2 FQNEAQ (reference sequence). In DNA form, the CDR3 reads TGTGCCAGCAGCTTAGTTGTCACTGGGGCCAACGTCCTGACTTTC. Amino acid sequence: CASSLVVTGANVLTF. Full variable domain (rest looked up from reference TRBV7-9 and TRBJ2-6): DTGVSQNPRHKITKRGQNVTFRCDPISEHNRLYWYRQTLGQGPEFLTYFQNEAQLEKSRLLSDRFSAERPKGSFSTLEIQRTEQGDSAMYLCASSLVVTGANVLTFGAGSRLTVL.

V usage is TRBV27 and J usage is TRBJ2-2; 10 nucleotides align to TRBD1. This CDR3 is built from 15 residues. V shed 5 bases and J 5 bases; nucleotides not matched to a gene: 5. From germline, CDR1 is MNHEY and CDR2 SMNVEV (reference sequence). The chain's CDR3 is CASSTRTGGTGELFF. The CDR3 bases are TGTGCCAGCAGTACCCGGACAGGGGGGACCGGGGAGCTGTTTTTT.

The chain employs TRBV11-2 and TRBJ2-6; 8 nucleotides align to TRBD1. CDR1 is SGHAT, CDR2 FQNNGV, per germline. Germline trimming cut 4 bases from V and 1 base from J; bases unmatched to any gene: 9. This CDR3 is 18 amino acids long. This CDR3 reads CASSSRDRWQSGANVLTF. CDR3 sequence (DNA): TGTGCCAGCAGCTCCCGGGACAGGTGGCAGTCTGGGGCCAACGTCCTGACTTTC.